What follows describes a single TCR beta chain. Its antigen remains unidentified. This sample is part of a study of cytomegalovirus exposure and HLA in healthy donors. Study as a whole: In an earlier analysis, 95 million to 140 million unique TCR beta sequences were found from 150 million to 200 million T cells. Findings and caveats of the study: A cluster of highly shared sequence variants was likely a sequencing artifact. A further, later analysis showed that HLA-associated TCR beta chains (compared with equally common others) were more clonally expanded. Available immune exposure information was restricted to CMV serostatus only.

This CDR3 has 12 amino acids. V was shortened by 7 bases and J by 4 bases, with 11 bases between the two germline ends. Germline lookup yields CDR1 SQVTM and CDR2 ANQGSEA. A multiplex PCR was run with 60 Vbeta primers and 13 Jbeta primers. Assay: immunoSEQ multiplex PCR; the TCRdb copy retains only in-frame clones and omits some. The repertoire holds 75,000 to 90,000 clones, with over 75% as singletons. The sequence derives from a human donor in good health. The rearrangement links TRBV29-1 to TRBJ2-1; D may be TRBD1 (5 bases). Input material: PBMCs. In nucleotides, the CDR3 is TGCAGCGCCGACAGTCAGTACAATGAGCAGTTCTTC. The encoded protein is CSADSQYNEQFF.